The clone carrying this TCR beta chain was seen a handful of times. The data derive from a study of T cells after yellow fever vaccination. Template-switching 5'RACE yielded the TCR cDNA; a universal primer site and UMIs were added in the process. TCRdb itself ran the 5' RACE reads through MiXCR, one entry per CDR3 protein. The sample holds fewer than 650,000 distinct CDR3 sequences; 20% to 25% are singletons and the top ten take about a sixth. Trimming pared 6 bases from V and 9 bases from J, leaving 13 bases between. The germline CDR1 and CDR2 sequences are SGHRS and YFSETQ. The CDR3 is made up of 12 amino acids.

The source was PBMCs, collected about 20 days after the first yellow fever vaccination. The source of this sequence is a man aged 18 to 29 who received the YFV17D yellow fever vaccine. The chain is built from TRBV5-1 and TRBJ2-1, with a tentative D call TRBD2 (7 bases). The CDR3 DNA reads as TGCGCCAGCAAGGAGGGGGGGGTTGAGCAGTTCTTC. The encoded protein is CASKEGGVEQFF. The variable domain in full, completed from reference TRBV5-1 and TRBJ2-1, reads KAGVTQTPRYLIKTRGQQVTLSCSPISGHRSVSWYQQTPGQGLQFLFEYFSETQRNKGNFPGRFSGRQFSNSRSEMNVSTLELGDSALYLCASKEGGVEQFFGPGTRLTVL.